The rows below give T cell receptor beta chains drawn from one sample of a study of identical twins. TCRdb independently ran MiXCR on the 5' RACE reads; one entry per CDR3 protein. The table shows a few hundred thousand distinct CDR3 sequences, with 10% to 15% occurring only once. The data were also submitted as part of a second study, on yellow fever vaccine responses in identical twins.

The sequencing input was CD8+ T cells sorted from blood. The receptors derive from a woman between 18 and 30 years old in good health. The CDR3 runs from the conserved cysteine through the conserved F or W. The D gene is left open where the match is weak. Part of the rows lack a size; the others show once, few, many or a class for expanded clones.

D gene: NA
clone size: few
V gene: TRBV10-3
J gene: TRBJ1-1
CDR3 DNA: TGTGCCACCTTCGGGAGGGACACTGAAGCTTTCTTT
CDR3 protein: CATFGRDTEAFF

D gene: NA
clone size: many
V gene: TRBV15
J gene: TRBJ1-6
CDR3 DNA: TGTGCCACCAGCAGAGACATAGGGGTGGTCTCACCCCTCCACTTT
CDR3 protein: CATSRDIGVVSPLHF

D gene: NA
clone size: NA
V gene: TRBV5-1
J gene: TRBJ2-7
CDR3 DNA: TGCGCCAGCAGCTTGTTCGGGGGCTCCTACGAGCAGTACTTC
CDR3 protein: CASSLFGGSYEQYF

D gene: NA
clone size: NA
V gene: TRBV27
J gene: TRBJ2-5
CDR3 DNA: TGTGCCAGCAGTTTCTTGGGCGGAGGGACAGAAGAGACCCAGTACTTC
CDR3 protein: CASSFLGGGTEETQYF

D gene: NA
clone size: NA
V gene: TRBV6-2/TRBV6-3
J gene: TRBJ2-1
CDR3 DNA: TGTGCCAGCAGTTATTCTAGAAGTAATGAGCAGTTCTTC
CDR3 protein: CASSYSRSNEQFF

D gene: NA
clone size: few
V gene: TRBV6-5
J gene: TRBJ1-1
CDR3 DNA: TGTGCCAGCAGTTACTCCACAGAAAACACTGAAGCTTTCTTT
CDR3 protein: CASSYSTENTEAFF

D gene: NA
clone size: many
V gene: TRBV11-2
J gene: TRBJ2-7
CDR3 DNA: TGTGCCAGCAGCTTAGCCCTAGGCCCCTCGTACGAGCAGTACTTC
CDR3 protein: CASSLALGPSYEQYF

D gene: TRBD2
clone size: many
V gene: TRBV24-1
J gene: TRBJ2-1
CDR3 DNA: TGTGCCACCAGTGCGGCTAGCGGGGGACCCTACAATGAGCAGTTCTTC
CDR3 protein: CATSAASGGPYNEQFF

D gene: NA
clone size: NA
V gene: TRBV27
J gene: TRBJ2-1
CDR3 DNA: TGTGCCAGCAGTTTATGGGCGGACAATGAGCAGTTCTTC
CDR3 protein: CASSLWADNEQFF

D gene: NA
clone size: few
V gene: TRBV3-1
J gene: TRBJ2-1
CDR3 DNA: TGTGCCAGCAGCCAATGGGATTTGTCCTACAATGAGCAGTTCTTC
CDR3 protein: CASSQWDLSYNEQFF

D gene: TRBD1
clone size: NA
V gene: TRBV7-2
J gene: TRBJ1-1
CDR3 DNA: TGTGCCAGCAGCCCCGGGGCGACAGGGGTTAAGAACACTGAAGCTTTCTTT
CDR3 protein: CASSPGATGVKNTEAFF

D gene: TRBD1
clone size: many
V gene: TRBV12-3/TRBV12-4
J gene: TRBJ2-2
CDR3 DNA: TGTGCCAGCAGCCCCTGGGACAGGGACGGCACCGGGGAGCTGTTTTTT
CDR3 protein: CASSPWDRDGTGELFF

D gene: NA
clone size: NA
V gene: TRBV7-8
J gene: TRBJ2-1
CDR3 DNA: TGTGCCAGCAGCTTAGGAAATAGCGGTTCTGAGTTCTTC
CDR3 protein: CASSLGNSGSEFF

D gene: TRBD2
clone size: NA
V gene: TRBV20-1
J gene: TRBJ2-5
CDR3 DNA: TGCAGTGCTACCCGAAGGGTAGCGGGGGGCCAAGAGACCCAGTACTTC
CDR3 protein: CSATRRVAGGQETQYF

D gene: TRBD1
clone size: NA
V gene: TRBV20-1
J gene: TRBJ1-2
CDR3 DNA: TGCAGTGCTAGACCCAGGGGGCTGAGCTATGGCTACACCTTC
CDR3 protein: CSARPRGLSYGYTF

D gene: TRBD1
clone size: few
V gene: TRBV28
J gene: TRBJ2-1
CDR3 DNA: TGTGCCAGCCGACTCCCGGGACAGTCGGGATCTGAGCAGTTCTTC
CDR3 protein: CASRLPGQSGSEQFF

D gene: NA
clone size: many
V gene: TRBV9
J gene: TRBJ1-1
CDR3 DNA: TGTGCCAGCAGCGGCGGTGGGCTTGATGTCGGAGCTTTCTTT
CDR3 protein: CASSGGGLDVGAFF

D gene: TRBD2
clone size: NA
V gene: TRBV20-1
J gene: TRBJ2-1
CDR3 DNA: TGCAGTGCCCCGGCCTTAGCGGGAGGGTACAATGAGCAGTTCTTC
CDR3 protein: CSAPALAGGYNEQFF

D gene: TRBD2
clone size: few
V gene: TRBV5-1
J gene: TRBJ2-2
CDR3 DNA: TGCGCCAGCACCCGTTCTAGCGGGGATTTGACCGGGGAGCTGTTTTTT
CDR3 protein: CASTRSSGDLTGELFF

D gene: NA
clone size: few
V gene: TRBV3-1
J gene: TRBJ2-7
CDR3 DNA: TGTGCCAGCAGCCAAGATTCGCTACGCGACGAGCAGTACTTC
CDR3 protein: CASSQDSLRDEQYF

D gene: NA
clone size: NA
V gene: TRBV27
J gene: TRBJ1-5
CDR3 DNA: TGTGCCAGCAGTTTAGTCCAGGGTAATCAGCCCCAGCATTTT
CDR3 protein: CASSLVQGNQPQHF

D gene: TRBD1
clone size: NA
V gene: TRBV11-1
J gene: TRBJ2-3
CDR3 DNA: TGTGCCAGCAGCGGACAGGTCACAGATACGCAGTATTTT
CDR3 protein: CASSGQVTDTQYF

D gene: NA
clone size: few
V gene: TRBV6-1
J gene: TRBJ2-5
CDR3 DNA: TGTGCCAGCAGTCGTCGGACCTACTCGCAGGGGACCCAGTACTTC
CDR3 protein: CASSRRTYSQGTQYF

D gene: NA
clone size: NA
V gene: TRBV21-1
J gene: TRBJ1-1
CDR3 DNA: TGTGCCAGCAGCAAAGCCAGGACAGGGTTAAGCACTGAAGCTTTCTTT
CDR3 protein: CASSKARTGLSTEAFF

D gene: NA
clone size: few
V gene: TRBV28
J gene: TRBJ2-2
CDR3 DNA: TGTGCCAGCAGTCTGGGGAGGGAGCTGTTTTTT
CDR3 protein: CASSLGRELFF

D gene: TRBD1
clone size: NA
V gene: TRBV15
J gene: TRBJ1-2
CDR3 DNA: TGTGCCACCACCCTGGGACAGGGGGTCTATGGCTACACCTTC
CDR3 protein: CATTLGQGVYGYTF

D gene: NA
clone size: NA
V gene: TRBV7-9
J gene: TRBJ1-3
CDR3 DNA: TGTGCCAGCAGCTTTACGGGTTCCGGAGCGTCTGGAAACACCATATATTTT
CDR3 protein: CASSFTGSGASGNTIYF

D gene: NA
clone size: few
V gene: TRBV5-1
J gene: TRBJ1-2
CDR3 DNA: TGCGCCAGCAGCTTGGACCTTTTCGGGGGGCACTATGGCTACACCTTC
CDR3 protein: CASSLDLFGGHYGYTF

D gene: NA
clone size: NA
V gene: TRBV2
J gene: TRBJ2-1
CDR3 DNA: TGTGCCAGCAGCGACTACTACAATGAGCAGTTCTTC
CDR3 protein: CASSDYYNEQFF

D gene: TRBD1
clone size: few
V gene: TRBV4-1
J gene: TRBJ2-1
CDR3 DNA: TGCGCCAGCAGCCAAGCATGGACAGGGGGTTACAATGAGCAGTTCTTC
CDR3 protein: CASSQAWTGGYNEQFF

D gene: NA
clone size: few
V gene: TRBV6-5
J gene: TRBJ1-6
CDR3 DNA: TGTGCCAGCAGTTACGTACAAAATTCACCCCTCCACTTT
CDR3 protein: CASSYVQNSPLHF

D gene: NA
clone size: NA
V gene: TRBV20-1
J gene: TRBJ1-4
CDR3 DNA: TGCAGTGCTAGAGTACAGGGCGATACCCGCCCGTTCGGATTT
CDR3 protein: CSARVQGDTRPFGF

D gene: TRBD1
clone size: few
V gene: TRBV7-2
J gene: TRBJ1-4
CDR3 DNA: TGTGCCAGCACCTTGGGACAGCTTAATAATGAAAAACTGTTTTTT
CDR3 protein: CASTLGQLNNEKLFF

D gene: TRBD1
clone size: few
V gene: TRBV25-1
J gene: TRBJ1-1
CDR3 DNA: TGTGCCAGCAGCACATGGACAGGGGTCACTGAAGCTTTCTTT
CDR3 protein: CASSTWTGVTEAFF

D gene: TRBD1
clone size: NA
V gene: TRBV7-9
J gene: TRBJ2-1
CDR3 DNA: TGTGCCAGCAGCTTAGTAGGGACAGGGATGAATGAGCAGTTCTTC
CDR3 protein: CASSLVGTGMNEQFF

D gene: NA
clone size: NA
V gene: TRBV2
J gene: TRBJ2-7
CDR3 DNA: TGTGCCAGCAGTGAATCGGCGCCAGGGAGTGCGTACGAGCAGTACTTC
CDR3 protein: CASSESAPGSAYEQYF

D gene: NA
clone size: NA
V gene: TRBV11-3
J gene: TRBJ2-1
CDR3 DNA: TGTGCCAGCAGCTCACCGCGGGACAGCTCGTACCACAATGAGCAGTTCTTC
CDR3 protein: CASSSPRDSSYHNEQFF

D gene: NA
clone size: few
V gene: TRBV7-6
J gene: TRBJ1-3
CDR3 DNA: TGTGCCAGCAGCTTAGGTTCAGGGTCTGGAAACACCATATATTTT
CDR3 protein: CASSLGSGSGNTIYF

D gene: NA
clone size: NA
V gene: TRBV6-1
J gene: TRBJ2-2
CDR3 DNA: TGTGCCAGCAGGGCTCGGGCTTCCCCCCGGGGGGAGCTGTTTTTT
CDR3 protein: CASRARASPRGELFF

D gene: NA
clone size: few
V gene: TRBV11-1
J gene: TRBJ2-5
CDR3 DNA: TGTGCCAGCAGCTTAGCGACGATCGGAGTCAAGGTTCTAGAGACCCAGTACTTC
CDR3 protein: CASSLATIGVKVLETQYF

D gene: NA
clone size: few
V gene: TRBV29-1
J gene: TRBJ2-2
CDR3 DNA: TGCAGCGTTGTACCCATCGGGACGAACACCGGGGAGCTGTTTTTT
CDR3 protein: CSVVPIGTNTGELFF

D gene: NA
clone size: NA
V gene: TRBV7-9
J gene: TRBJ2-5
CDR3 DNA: TGTGCCAGCAGCCCAGTTTCGCGAGAGACCCAGTACTTC
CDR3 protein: CASSPVSRETQYF

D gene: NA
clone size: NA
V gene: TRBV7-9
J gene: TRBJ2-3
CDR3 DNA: TGTGCCAGCAGCTTTATCAGGGATCATACAGATACGCAGTATTTT
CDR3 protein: CASSFIRDHTDTQYF

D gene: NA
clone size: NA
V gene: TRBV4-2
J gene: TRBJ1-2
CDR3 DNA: TGTGCCAGCAGCCAATACAGTATCTATGGCTACACCTTC
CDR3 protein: CASSQYSIYGYTF

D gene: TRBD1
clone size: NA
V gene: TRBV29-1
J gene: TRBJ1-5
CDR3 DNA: TGCAGCGCCACAGGACAGGATAGCAATCAGCCCCAGCATTTT
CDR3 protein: CSATGQDSNQPQHF

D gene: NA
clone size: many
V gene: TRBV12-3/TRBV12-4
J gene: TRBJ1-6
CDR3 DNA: TGTGCCAGCAGTTTATACAGCCGGGGTTCACCCCTCCACTTT
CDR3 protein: CASSLYSRGSPLHF

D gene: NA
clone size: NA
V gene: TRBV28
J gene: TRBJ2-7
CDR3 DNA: TGTGCCAGCAGTCCTTGGGACAACCTGCGGCAGTACTTC
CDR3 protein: CASSPWDNLRQYF

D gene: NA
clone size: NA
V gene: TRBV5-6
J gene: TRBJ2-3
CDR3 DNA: TGTGCCAGCAGCTCCCCACAGGGCGGCCATACGCAGTATTTT
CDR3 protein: CASSSPQGGHTQYF

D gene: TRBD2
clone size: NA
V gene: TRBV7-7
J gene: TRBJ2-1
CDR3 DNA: TGTGCCAGCAGCCCAGCGGGAGGGCCAAATGAGCAGTTCTTC
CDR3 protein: CASSPAGGPNEQFF

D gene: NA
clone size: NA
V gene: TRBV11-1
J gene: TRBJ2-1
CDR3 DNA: TGTGCCAGCAGCTTAGATGTGGGGGACTCGTATACCCCCCGCTACAATGAGCAGTTCTTC
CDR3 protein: CASSLDVGDSYTPRYNEQFF

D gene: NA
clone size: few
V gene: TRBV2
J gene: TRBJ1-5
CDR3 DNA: TGTGCCAGCAAGCGCAGGGACAATCAGCCCCAGCATTTT
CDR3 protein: CASKRRDNQPQHF

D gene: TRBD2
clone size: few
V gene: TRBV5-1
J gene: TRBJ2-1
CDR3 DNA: TGCGCCAGCAGCTCTAGCGGGATTGAGCAGTTCTTC
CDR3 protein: CASSSSGIEQFF

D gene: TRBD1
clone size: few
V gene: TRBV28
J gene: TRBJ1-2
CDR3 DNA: TGTGCCAGCAGTTTAACTGGACAGGGGGCAGGCTATGGCTACACCTTC
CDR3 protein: CASSLTGQGAGYGYTF

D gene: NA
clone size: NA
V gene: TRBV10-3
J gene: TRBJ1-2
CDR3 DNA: TGTGCCATCACGGAAAACAAAAATAACTATGGCTACACCTTC
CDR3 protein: CAITENKNNYGYTF